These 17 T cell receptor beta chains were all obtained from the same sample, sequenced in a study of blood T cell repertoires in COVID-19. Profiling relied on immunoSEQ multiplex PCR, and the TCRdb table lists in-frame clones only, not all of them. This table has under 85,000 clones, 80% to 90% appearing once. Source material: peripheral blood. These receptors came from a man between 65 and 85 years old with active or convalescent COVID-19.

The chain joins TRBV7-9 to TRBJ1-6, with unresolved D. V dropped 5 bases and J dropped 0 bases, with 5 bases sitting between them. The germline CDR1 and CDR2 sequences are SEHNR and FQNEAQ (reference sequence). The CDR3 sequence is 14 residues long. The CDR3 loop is CASSPSSYNSPLHF. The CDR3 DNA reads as TGTGCCAGCAGCCCCAGCTCCTATAATTCACCCCTCCACTTT.

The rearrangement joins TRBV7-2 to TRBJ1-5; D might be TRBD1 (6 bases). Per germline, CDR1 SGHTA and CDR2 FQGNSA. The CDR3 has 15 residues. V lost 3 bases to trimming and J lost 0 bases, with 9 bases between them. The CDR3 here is CASSFQGTSNQPQHF. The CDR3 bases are TGTGCCAGCAGCTTCCAGGGGACTAGCAATCAGCCCCAGCATTTT.

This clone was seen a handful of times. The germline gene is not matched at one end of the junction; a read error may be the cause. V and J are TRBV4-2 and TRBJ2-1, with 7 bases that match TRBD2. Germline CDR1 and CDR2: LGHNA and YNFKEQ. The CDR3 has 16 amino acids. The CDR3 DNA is TGTGCCAGCAGACAAGGCTGGGTCGGGGGGAACAATGAGCAGTTCTTC. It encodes CASRQGWVGGNNEQFF.

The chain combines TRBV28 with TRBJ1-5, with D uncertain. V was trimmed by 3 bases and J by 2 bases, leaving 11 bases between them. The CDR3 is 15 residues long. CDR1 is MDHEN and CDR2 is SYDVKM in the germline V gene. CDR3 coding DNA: TGTGCCAGCAGTTTGCCCACCGCGGGCAATCAGCCCCAGCATTTT. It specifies CASSLPTAGNQPQHF.

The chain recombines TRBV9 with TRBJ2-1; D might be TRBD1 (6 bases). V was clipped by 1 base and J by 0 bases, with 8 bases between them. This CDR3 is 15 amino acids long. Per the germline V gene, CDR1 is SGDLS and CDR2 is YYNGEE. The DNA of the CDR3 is TGTGCCAGCAGCGTAAGGGGGACCTCCTACAATGAGCAGTTCTTC. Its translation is CASSVRGTSYNEQFF.

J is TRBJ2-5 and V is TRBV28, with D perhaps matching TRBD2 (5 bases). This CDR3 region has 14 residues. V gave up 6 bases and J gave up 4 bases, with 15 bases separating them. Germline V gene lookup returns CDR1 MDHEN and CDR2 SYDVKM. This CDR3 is CASSRRLVGETQYF. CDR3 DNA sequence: TGTGCCAGCAGCCGGAGGCTAGTAGGAGAGACCCAGTACTTC.

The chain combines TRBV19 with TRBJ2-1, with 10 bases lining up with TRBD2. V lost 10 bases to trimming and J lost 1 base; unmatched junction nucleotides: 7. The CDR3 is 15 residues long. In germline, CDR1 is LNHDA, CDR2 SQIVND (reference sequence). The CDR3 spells CATKIAGGSYNEQFF. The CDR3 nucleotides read TGTGCCACGAAAATAGCGGGAGGTTCCTACAATGAGCAGTTCTTC.

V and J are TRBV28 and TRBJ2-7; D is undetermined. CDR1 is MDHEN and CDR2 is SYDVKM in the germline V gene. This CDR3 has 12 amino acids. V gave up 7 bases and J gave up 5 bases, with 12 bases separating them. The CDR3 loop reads CASKRSGNEQYF. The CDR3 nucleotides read TGTGCCAGCAAAAGGAGTGGAAACGAGCAGTACTTC.

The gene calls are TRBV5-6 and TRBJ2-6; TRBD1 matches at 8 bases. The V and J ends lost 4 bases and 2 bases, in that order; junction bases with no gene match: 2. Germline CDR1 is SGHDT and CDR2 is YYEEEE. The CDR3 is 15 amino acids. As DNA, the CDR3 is TGTGCCAGCAGCCCAGGGGGCGCTGGGGCCAACGTCCTGACTTTC. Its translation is CASSPGGAGANVLTF. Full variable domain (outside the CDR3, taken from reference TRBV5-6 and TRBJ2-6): DAGVTQSPTHLIKTRGQQVTLRCSPKSGHDTVSWYQQALGQGPQFIFQYYEEEERQRGNFPDRFSGHQFPNYSSELNVNALLLGDSALYLCASSPGGAGANVLTFGAGSRLTVL.

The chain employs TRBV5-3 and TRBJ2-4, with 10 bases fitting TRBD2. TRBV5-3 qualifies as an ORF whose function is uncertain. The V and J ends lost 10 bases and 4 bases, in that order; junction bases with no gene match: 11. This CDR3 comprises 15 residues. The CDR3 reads CAPRSLAGVKNIQYF. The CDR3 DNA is TGTGCCCCCCGGTCCCTAGCGGGAGTAAAAAACATTCAGTACTTC.

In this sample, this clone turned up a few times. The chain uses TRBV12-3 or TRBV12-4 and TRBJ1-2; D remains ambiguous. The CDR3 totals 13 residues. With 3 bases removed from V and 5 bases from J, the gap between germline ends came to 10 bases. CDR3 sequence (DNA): TGTGCCAGCAGTTTGTCCGGGGAATATGGCTACACCTTC. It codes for CASSLSGEYGYTF.

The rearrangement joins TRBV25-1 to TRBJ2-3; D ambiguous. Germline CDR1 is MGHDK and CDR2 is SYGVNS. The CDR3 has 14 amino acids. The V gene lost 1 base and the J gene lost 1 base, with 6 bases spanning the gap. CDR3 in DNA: TGTGCCAGCAGTGAATGGAGCGGCACAGATACGCAGTATTTT. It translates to CASSEWSGTDTQYF.

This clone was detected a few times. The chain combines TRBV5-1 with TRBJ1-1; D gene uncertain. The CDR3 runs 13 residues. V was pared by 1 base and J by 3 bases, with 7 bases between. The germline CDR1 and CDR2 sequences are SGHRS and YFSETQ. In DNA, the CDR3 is TGCGCCAGCAGCTTGATCGGGGACACTGAAGCTTTCTTT. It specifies CASSLIGDTEAFF.

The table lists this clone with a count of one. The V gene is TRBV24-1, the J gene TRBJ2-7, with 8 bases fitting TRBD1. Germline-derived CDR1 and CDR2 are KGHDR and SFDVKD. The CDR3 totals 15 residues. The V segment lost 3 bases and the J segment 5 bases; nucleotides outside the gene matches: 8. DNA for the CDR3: TGTGCCACCAGTGATCCAAGACAGGGGAGGCACGAGCAGTACTTC. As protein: CATSDPRQGRHEQYF.

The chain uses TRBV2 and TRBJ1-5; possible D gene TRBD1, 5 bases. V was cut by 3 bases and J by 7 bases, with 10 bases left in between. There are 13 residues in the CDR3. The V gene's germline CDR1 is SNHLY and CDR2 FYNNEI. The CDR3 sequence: CASSETDSQPQHF. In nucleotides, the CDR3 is TGTGCCAGCAGTGAGACAGACTCACAGCCCCAGCATTTT.

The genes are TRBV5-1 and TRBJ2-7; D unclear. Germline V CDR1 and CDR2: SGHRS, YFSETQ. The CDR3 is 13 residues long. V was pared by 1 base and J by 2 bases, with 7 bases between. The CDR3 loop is CASSLQTPYEQYF. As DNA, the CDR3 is TGCGCCAGCAGCTTGCAGACACCCTACGAGCAGTACTTC. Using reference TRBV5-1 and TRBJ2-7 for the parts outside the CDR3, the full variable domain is KAGVTQTPRYLIKTRGQQVTLSCSPISGHRSVSWYQQTPGQGLQFLFEYFSETQRNKGNFPGRFSGRQFSNSRSEMNVSTLELGDSALYLCASSLQTPYEQYFGPGTRLTVT.

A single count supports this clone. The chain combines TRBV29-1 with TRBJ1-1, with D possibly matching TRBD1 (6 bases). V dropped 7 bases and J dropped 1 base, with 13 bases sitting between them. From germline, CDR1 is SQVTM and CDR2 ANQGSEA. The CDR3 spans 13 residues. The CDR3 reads CSARGGPNTEAFF. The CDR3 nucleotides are TGCAGCGCCAGGGGTGGACCGAACACTGAAGCTTTCTTT. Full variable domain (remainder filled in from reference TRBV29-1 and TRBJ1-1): SAVISQKPSRDICQRGTSLTIQCQVDSQVTMMFWYRQQPGQSLTLIATANQGSEATYESGFVIDKFPISRPNLTFSTLTVSNMSPEDSSIYLCSARGGPNTEAFFGQGTRLTVV.